The text below deals with one T cell receptor beta chain. Its antigen remains unknown. The sample belongs to a study of regulatory T cells in long-lasting Graves disease. Study results and limitations: When disease was persistent, TRBV28, TRBJ1-2 and TRBJ2-5 were the favored segments.

The CDR3 runs to 15 residues. The V segment lost 4 bases and the J segment 4 bases; nucleotides outside the gene matches: 5. CDR1 is SGHNT, CDR2 YENEEA, per germline. Arm-PCR of CDR3 regions and iRepertoire HTBI primers were used to build TCR beta libraries. TCRdb reanalysed the multiplex PCR reads using MiXCR and keeps one entry per CDR3 protein. The table has 400,000 to 500,000 distinct CDR3 sequences, 16% seen once; the top ten hold about 23%. Time point noted: newly diagnosed GD, antithyroid drugs for less than 3 months. From RNA extracted from PBMCs, the TCR library was made. A blood draw put about 9 milliliters of peripheral blood into EDTA tubes. The same sample was also studied in work on T cells in Graves' hyperthyroidism and ophthalmopathy. That study reports: For Graves' hyperthyroidism to be stable, ophthalmopathy could not progress within 18 months.

This clonotype was sampled from a woman between 18 and 29 years old with Graves disease. The J gene is TRBJ2-2, the V gene TRBV11-3, with 8 bases lining up with TRBD2. The sample in question was peripheral blood mononuclear cells (PBMCs), obtained at new diagnosis, from a patient treated with antithyroid drugs. CDR3 in amino acids: CASSYGLAGTGELFF. The CDR3 nucleotides read TGTGCCAGCAGCTACGGTCTAGCGGGCACCGGGGAGCTGTTTTTT.